This T cell receptor (beta chain) was observed in a study of cytomegalovirus exposure and HLA in healthy donors. Study conclusions and caveats: About 87% or about 30% of the time was how often most TCR beta V segments were productive, according to an earlier analysis. Specificity for CMV antigens was confirmed in vitro for three of the CMV-associated chains.

Concerning this clone: Its antigen remains unknown.

The PCR contained 60 Vbeta and 13 Jbeta primers. Here immunoSEQ multiplex PCR was the method, and the copy in TCRdb shows in-frame clones only, minus some. This table has approximately 120,000 clones, 80% to 90% appearing once. Sequenced sample: PBMCs. The TCR comes from a woman aged 35 to 49 in good health and CMV-seropositive.

For the CDR3, the DNA is TGTGCCAGCAGTTTAGGTTCTATAGACACCGGGGAGCTGTTTTTT. Translated, it gives CASSLGSIDTGELFF. The V gene is TRBV28, the J gene TRBJ2-2; no clear D gene. V lost 2 bases and J lost 3, with 10 bases in between. Germline CDR1 MDHEN, CDR2 SYDVKM. The CDR3 totals 15 residues.